Shown below are 19 T cell receptor beta chains from a single sample sequenced in a study of blood T cell repertoires in COVID-19. Only in-frame clones appear in the TCRdb table, and some are missing; sequencing was by immunoSEQ multiplex PCR. The sample has approximately 250,000 clones, around 86% seen once. Sequenced: peripheral blood. Every receptor here comes from a man aged 40-55 years with active or convalescent COVID-19.

The J gene is TRBJ2-7, the V gene TRBV7-9; TRBD2 agrees at 8 bases. CDR3 length: 13 amino acids. Germline trimming cut 5 bases from V and 4 bases from J; bases unmatched to any gene: 4. CDR1 and CDR2 from the germline V gene are SEHNR and FQNEAQ (reference sequence). DNA of the CDR3: TGTGCCAGCAGCCCGCGGGGGGCTTACGAGCAGTACTTC. Its protein is CASSPRGAYEQYF.

The chain joins TRBV7-2 to TRBJ2-4; the match to TRBD2 covers 7 bases. The V segment lost 2 bases and the J segment 6 bases; nucleotides outside the gene matches: 4. Germline assignment: CDR1 SGHTA and CDR2 FQGNSA. CDR3 size: 14 residues. CDR3 sequence: CASSLNAGVNIQYF. The CDR3, as DNA: TGTGCCAGCAGCTTAAACGCGGGGGTAAACATTCAGTACTTC.

The V call is TRBV13, the J call TRBJ2-7; perhaps TRBD1 as D (6 bases). This CDR3 region has 15 residues. The V and J ends lost 5 bases and 6 bases respectively, with 20 bases between them. The germline CDR1 and CDR2 sequences are PRHDT and FYEKMQ (reference sequence). The CDR3 nucleotides read TGTGCCAGCAGCACCCTTGGACCCAGGGGCCCCGAGCAGTACTTC. Residues: CASSTLGPRGPEQYF.

The chain carries TRBV5-1 and TRBJ2-7; a weak D match, TRBD1 (6 bases). CDR1 and CDR2 (germline): SGHRS, YFSETQ. With 1 base removed from V and 0 bases from J, the gap between germline ends came to 11 bases. CDR3 length: 15 amino acids. CDR3 in amino acids: CASSLSPGDSYEQYF. For the CDR3, the DNA is TGCGCCAGCAGCTTGAGTCCAGGGGACTCCTACGAGCAGTACTTC.

The rearrangement uses TRBV6-5 and TRBJ2-7; perhaps TRBD2 as D (5 bases). V gave up 0 bases and J gave up 3 bases, with 9 bases separating them. This CDR3 region has 14 residues. The germline CDR1 and CDR2 sequences are MNHEY and SVGAGI. CDR3 sequence reads: CASSYSREGYEQYF. CDR3 in DNA: TGTGCCAGCAGTTACTCGAGAGAGGGCTACGAGCAGTACTTC.

The DNA of the CDR3 is TGCGCCAGCAGCGGCGGGACTAGCGGGGGGTACACAGATACGCAGTATTTT. This encodes CASSGGTSGGYTDTQYF. The gene calls are TRBV5-1 and TRBJ2-3; TRBD2 aligns across 15 bases. Germline CDR1 is SGHRS and CDR2 is YFSETQ. Losses at the gene ends were 4 bases for V and 2 bases for J; bases not matched to a gene: 5. The length of the CDR3 is 17 residues. The full variable domain, rest sourced from reference TRBV5-1 and TRBJ2-3, is KAGVTQTPRYLIKTRGQQVTLSCSPISGHRSVSWYQQTPGQGLQFLFEYFSETQRNKGNFPGRFSGRQFSNSRSEMNVSTLELGDSALYLCASSGGTSGGYTDTQYFGPGTRLTVL.

V and J are TRBV9 and TRBJ2-2; no clear D gene. Germline CDR1 is SGDLS and CDR2 is YYNGEE. With 5 bases removed from V and 4 bases from J, the gap between germline ends came to 15 bases. The CDR3 sequence is 15 residues long. CDR3 in DNA: TGTGCCAGCAGTGTGACATATTCGGCCACCGGGGAGCTGTTTTTT. Translating gives CASSVTYSATGELFF.

The CDR3 spells CASSVVGQLLDDYGYTF. For the CDR3, the DNA is TGTGCCAGCAGCGTAGTTGGACAGTTACTTGACGACTATGGCTACACCTTC. The chain carries TRBV9 and TRBJ1-2, with D possibly matching TRBD1 (6 bases). The germline gives CDR1 SGDLS, CDR2 YYNGEE. The V gene lost 0 bases and the J gene lost 3 bases, with 18 bases spanning the gap. The CDR3 is 17 amino acids.

The chain joins TRBV24-1 to TRBJ2-5; the D gene is possibly TRBD2 (5 bases). The CDR3 has 15 residues. Germline V lookup: CDR1 KGHDR, CDR2 SFDVKD. Trimming shortened V by 4 bases and J by 1 base, and 12 bases separated the two germline ends. DNA for the CDR3: TGTGCCACCAGTGACCGCAGACTACTCCAAGAGACCCAGTACTTC. Its translation is CATSDRRLLQETQYF.

The chain carries TRBV6-1 and TRBJ1-5; D gene unclear. Germline V CDR1 and CDR2: MNHNS, SASEGT. This CDR3 region has 16 residues. The V gene lost 2 bases and the J gene lost 2 bases, with 13 bases spanning the gap. The CDR3 region is CASSELSDLGNQPQHF. The CDR3 DNA reads as TGTGCCAGCAGTGAACTGTCAGATCTAGGCAATCAGCCCCAGCATTTT.

The chain links TRBV18 to TRBJ1-3; D possibly corresponds to TRBD1 (5 bases). CDR1 is KGHSH, CDR2 LQKENI, per germline. This CDR3 is 16 amino acids long. V dropped 4 bases and J dropped 1 base, with 14 bases sitting between them. The CDR3 coding sequence is TGTGCCAGCTCACGAGACCAGGGAGGTTCTGGAAACACCATATATTTT. Protein product: CASSRDQGGSGNTIYF. The complete variable domain, with remaining parts taken from reference TRBV18 and TRBJ1-3, reads NAGVMQNPRHLVRRRGQEARLRCSPMKGHSHVYWYRQLPEEGLKFMVYLQKENIIDESGMPKERFSAEFPKEGPSILRIQQVVRGDSAAYFCASSRDQGGSGNTIYFGEGSWLTVV.

The chain recombines TRBV19 with TRBJ1-6; unclear D gene. V dropped 4 bases and J dropped 0 bases, with 13 bases sitting between them. Looked up from germline, CDR1 is LNHDA and CDR2 is SQIVND (reference sequence). This CDR3 has 17 residues. CDR3 residues: CASSTRSGSSYNSPLHF. For the CDR3, the DNA is TGTGCCAGTAGTACCAGAAGCGGCAGCTCCTATAATTCACCCCTCCACTTT.

This chain connects TRBV5-1 to TRBJ1-1; D remains ambiguous. V lost 4 bases and J lost 5, with 21 bases in between. Germline CDR1 reads SGHRS; CDR2 reads YFSETQ. The length of the CDR3 is 16 residues. The CDR3 DNA reads as TGCGCCAGCAGCCACATTGCAGAGCTAGGAGAGACTGAAGCTTTCTTT. Translating gives CASSHIAELGETEAFF.

This chain connects TRBV4-2 to TRBJ1-5; D unresolved. This CDR3 has 16 amino acids. Trimming took off 0 bases at V and 2 bases at J, with 11 bases between the two ends. Germline V lookup: CDR1 LGHNA, CDR2 YNFKEQ. The CDR3 protein is CASSQERAARNQPQHF. The CDR3 DNA reads TGTGCCAGCAGCCAAGAGAGGGCAGCTCGCAATCAGCCCCAGCATTTT.

This chain connects TRBV9 to TRBJ2-2; tentative D call: TRBD1 (6 bases). V was cut by 3 bases and J by 6 bases, with 12 bases left in between. The CDR3 totals 14 residues. CDR1 is SGDLS and CDR2 is YYNGEE in the germline V gene. The CDR3 bases are TGTGCCAGCAGCGCGAGACAGGACCCCGGGGAGCTGTTTTTT. Its translation: CASSARQDPGELFF.

A single count supports this clone. V usage is TRBV7-9 and J usage is TRBJ1-1; 9 bases map to TRBD1. In germline, CDR1 is SEHNR, CDR2 FQNEAQ (reference sequence). The CDR3 consists of 16 residues. The V segment lost 5 bases and the J segment 5 bases; nucleotides outside the gene matches: 12. CDR3 nucleotide sequence: TGTGCCAGCAGCCCTGTCCTACAGGGGGCGAATACTGAAGCTTTCTTT. Its translation is CASSPVLQGANTEAFF.

This clone has just one count. This chain's CDR3 is CAWIHGGSNTGELFF. CDR3 DNA sequence: TGTGCCTGGATTCATGGAGGCTCGAACACCGGGGAGCTGTTTTTT. The chain carries TRBV30 and TRBJ2-2; maybe TRBD2 (5 bases). CDR3 size: 15 residues. The V gene lost 4 bases and the J gene lost 0 bases, with 12 bases spanning the gap. CDR1 GTSNPN and CDR2 SVGIG come from the germline V gene (reference sequence).

The chain joins TRBV5-3 to TRBJ1-4; 7 nucleotides agree with TRBD1. TRBV5-3 is sorted into the ORF group, with uncertain function. V lost 4 bases to trimming and J lost 7 bases; unmatched junction nucleotides: 19. This CDR3 is 18 amino acids long. CDR3 residues: CARSGEHRGGPGSEKLFF. In DNA, the CDR3 is TGTGCCAGAAGCGGGGAACACAGGGGCGGCCCTGGGAGTGAAAAACTGTTTTTT.

The gene calls are TRBV20-1 and TRBJ2-7; no definite D call. Trimming left V 4 bases short and J 3 bases short, with 7 bases between. This CDR3 is built from 11 residues. Germline CDR1 is DFQATT and CDR2 is SNEGSKA (reference sequence). The CDR3 reads CSATQYYEQYF. The DNA for the CDR3 is TGCAGTGCTACACAATACTACGAGCAGTACTTC.